This TCR beta chain was sequenced in a study of beta chain features in type 1 diabetes. Expressed TCRB transcripts were sequenced after all isolated RNA was converted to cDNA. This table comes from immunoSEQ multiplex PCR, and its TCRdb copy is limited to in-frame clones, with some not included. The sample includes about 340,000 clones, 8% seen only once; the top ten take 0.44%. Many counts were recorded for this clone. The germline V gene encodes CDR1 LNHDA and CDR2 SQIVND (reference sequence). V gave up 5 bases and J gave up 1 base; unmatched junction bases: 7. CDR3 size: 15 residues. This sequence joins TRBV19 and TRBJ1-1; TRBD1 matches at 7 bases. This TCR was recovered from a young woman in good health. The sequenced material came from central memory CD4+ T cells from blood. CDR3 sequence reads: CASSRKGTANTEAFF. CDR3 nucleotides: TGTGCCAGTAGTCGAAAAGGGACAGCGAACACTGAAGCTTTCTTT. Variable domain in full (rest from reference TRBV19 and TRBJ1-1): DGGITQSPKYLFRKEGQNVTLSCEQNLNHDAMYWYRQDPGQGLRLIYYSQIVNDFQKGDIAEGYSVSREKKESFPLTVTSAQKNPTAFYLCASSRKGTANTEAFFGQGTRLTVV.